The next 4 T cell receptor beta chains were all read from a single sample in a study of technical replicates of blood from four donors. Only in-frame clones appear in the TCRdb table, and some are missing; sequencing was by immunoSEQ multiplex PCR. Among fewer than 90,000 clones, roughly 94% were seen once, and the ten largest hold 0.25%. What was sequenced was T cells isolated from PBMCs. The receptors were gathered from a human donor in good health.

The CDR3 DNA is TGTGCCAGCAGCTTAGGAGCGGGAGTATCTCTGGAGCAGTACTTC. Translating gives CASSLGAGVSLEQYF. V is TRBV7-9 and J is TRBJ2-7; 8 bases are a match to TRBD2. J gave up 7 bases and V 1 base, and 9 bases lay outside the gene matches. Germline values: CDR1 SEHNR, CDR2 FQNEAQ (reference sequence). This CDR3 is built from 15 residues.

V gene TRBV29-1 combines with J gene TRBJ2-1; D unresolved. Germline-derived CDR1 and CDR2 are SQVTM and ANQGSEA. CDR3 size: 13 residues. V lost 5 bases and J 3 bases, leaving 11 bases between the germline ends. The CDR3 DNA reads TGCAGCGTTAAGTCCGAGGTCTACAATGAGCAGTTCTTC. Translation gives CSVKSEVYNEQFF.

The rearrangement links TRBV9 to TRBJ1-1, with D maybe TRBD1 (5 bases). The V gene's germline CDR1 is SGDLS and CDR2 YYNGEE. The germline V and J ends were trimmed by 0 bases and 6 bases, with 9 bases remaining between them. The CDR3 length is 13 residues. CDR3 in DNA: TGTGCCAGCAGCGTAGGGAGGGGTTCTGAAGCTTTCTTT. It codes for CASSVGRGSEAFF.

The rearrangement joins TRBV4-1 to TRBJ2-5; D is ambiguous. The CDR3 loop spans 12 amino acids. Germline CDR1 MGHRA, CDR2 YSYEKL. The V end lost 3 bases, the J end lost 2 bases, and 4 bases lay between the germline ends. CDR3 nucleotide sequence: TGCGCCAGCAGCCATATACAAGAGACCCAGTACTTC. This encodes CASSHIQETQYF.